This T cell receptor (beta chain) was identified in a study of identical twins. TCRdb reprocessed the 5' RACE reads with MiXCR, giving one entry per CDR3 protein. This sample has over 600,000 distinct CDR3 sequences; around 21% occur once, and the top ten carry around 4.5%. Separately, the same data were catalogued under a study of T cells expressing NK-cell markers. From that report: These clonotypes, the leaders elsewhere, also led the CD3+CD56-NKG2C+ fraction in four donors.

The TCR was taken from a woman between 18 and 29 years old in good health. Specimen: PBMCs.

The CDR3 region is CATHVNLGAGGYTF. The DNA for the CDR3 is TGTGCCACGCACGTGAATTTGGGCGCCGGTGGCTACACCTTC. The chain employs TRBV10-3 and TRBJ1-2; no firm D call. Germline values: CDR1 ENHRY, CDR2 SYGVKD. Trimming stripped 10 bases from V and 7 bases from J, with 22 bases between. This CDR3 region has 14 residues.